Described below is a single T cell receptor (beta chain) sequence and its context. Trimming shortened V by 11 bases and J by 4 bases, and 15 bases separated the two germline ends. CDR1 and CDR2 (germline): MNHEY, SVGAGI. The CDR3 length is 13 residues. The data derive from a study of blood T cell repertoires in COVID-19. In the authors' workflow: Estimates of nucleated cell counts were drawn from the amplification of reference gene primers. Profiling relied on immunoSEQ multiplex PCR, and the TCRdb table lists in-frame clones only, not all of them. That table gives V, J and clone size, and the DNA gave D and trimming. This sample carries about 670,000 clones, 85% to 90% of them seen once, and the ten largest clones take roughly 0.25%.

The TCR was taken from a woman aged 18-35 years with acute or convalescent COVID-19. J is TRBJ1-5 and V is TRBV6-5, with D tentatively TRBD1 (6 bases). Sequenced sample: peripheral blood. The CDR3 DNA follows: TGTGCCGTAGCAGCGGGGGCGAATCAGCCCCAGCATTTT. Translated, it gives CAVAAGANQPQHF.